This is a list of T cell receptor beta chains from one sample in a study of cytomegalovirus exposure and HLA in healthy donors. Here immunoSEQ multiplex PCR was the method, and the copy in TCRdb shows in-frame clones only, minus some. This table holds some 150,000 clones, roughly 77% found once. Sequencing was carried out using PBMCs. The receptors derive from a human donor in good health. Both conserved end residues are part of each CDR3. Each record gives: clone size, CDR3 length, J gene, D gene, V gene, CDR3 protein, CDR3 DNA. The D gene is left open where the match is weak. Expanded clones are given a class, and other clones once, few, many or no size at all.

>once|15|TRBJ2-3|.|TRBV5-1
CASSLQGPPTDTQYF
TGCGCCAGCAGCTTACAGGGTCCACCGACGGATACGCAGTATTTT
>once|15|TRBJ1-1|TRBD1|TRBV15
CATSSNRGPWTEAFF
TGTGCCACCAGCAGCAACAGGGGCCCGTGGACTGAAGCTTTCTTT
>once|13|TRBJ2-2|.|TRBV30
CAWSGIGGGELFF
TGTGCCTGGAGTGGAATAGGGGGCGGGGAGCTGTTTTTT
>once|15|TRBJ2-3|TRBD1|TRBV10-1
CASSDRTGGSDTQYF
TGCGCCAGCAGTGACAGGACAGGGGGCTCAGATACGCAGTATTTT
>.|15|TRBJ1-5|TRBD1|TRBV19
CASSSRGLPNQPQHF
TGTGCCAGTAGTAGCAGGGGGCTTCCTAATCAGCCCCAGCATTTT
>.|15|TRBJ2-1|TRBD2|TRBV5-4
CASSVRGGRDNEQFF
TGTGCCAGCAGCGTGCGGGGGGGGAGGGACAATGAGCAGTTCTTC
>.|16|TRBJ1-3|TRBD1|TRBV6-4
CASSVEDRGNGNTIYF
TGTGCCAGCAGTGTCGAAGACAGGGGAAATGGAAACACCATATATTTT
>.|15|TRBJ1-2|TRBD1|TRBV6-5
CASSRTGFARSGYTF
TGTGCCAGCAGTCGGACAGGGTTTGCCCGTTCTGGCTACACCTTC
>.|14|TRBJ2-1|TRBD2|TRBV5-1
CASRPAGGYNEQFF
TGCGCCAGCAGACCAGCGGGAGGCTACAATGAGCAGTTCTTC
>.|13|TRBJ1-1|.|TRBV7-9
CASSFGVGAQSFF
.
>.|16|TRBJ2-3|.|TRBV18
CASSPQTVPSTDTQYF
TGTGCCAGCTCACCTCAGACAGTCCCTAGCACAGATACGCAGTATTTT
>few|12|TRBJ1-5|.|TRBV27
CASSFTGQPQHF
TGTGCCAGCAGTTTCACAGGTCAGCCCCAGCATTTT
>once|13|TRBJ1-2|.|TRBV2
CASSEDRFYGYTF
TGTGCCAGCAGCGAAGACAGATTCTATGGCTACACCTTC
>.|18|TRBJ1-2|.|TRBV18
CASSPLTAGAGVLYGYTF
TGTGCCAGCTCACCATTGACAGCAGGAGCGGGGGTTCTGTATGGCTACACCTTC
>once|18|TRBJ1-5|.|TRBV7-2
CASSFTGGGSYSNQPQHF
TGTGCCAGCAGCTTCACGGGAGGAGGATCATATAGCAATCAGCCCCAGCATTTT
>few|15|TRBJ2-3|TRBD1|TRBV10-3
CAISESTTGGYTQYF
TGTGCCATCAGTGAGTCGACGACAGGGGGATATACGCAGTATTTT
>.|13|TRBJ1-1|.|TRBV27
CASSLGTNTEAFF
TGTGCCAGCAGTTTAGGCACAAACACTGAAGCTTTCTTT
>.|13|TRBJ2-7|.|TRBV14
CASSQDLSLEQYF
TGTGCCAGCAGCCAAGATTTATCTCTTGAGCAGTACTTC
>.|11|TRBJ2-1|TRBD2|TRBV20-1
CSARSGRWCFF
TGCAGTGCTAGAAGCGGGAGGTGGTGCTTCTTC
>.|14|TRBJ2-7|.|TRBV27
CASSSVTDSYEQYF
TGTGCCAGCAGCAGCGTGACGGACTCCTACGAGCAGTACTTC
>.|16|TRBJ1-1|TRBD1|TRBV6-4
CASRDLGQGKYTEAFF
TGTGCCAGCAGAGATCTCGGACAGGGAAAGTACACTGAAGCTTTCTTT
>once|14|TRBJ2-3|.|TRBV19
CASSIGGGTDTQYF
TGTGCCAGTAGTATAGGCGGAGGCACAGATACGCAGTATTTT
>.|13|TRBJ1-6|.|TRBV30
CAWIRPTETPLHF
TGTGCCTGGATAAGACCAACGGAGACACCCCTCCACTTT
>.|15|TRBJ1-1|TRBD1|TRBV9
CASSVYSQGAAEAFF
TGTGCCAGCAGCGTCTACTCACAGGGGGCCGCTGAAGCTTTCTTT
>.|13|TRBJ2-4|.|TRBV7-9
CASSLSGGNIQYF
TGTGCCAGCAGCCTTAGCGGAGGAAACATTCAGTACTTC
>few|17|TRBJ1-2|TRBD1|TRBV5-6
CASSLVGDRAFYYGYTF
TGTGCCAGCAGCTTGGTTGGGGACAGGGCCTTCTACTATGGCTACACCTTC
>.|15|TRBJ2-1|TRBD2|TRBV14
CASSQDLTSVIEQFF
TGTGCCAGCAGCCAAGATTTAACTAGCGTTATTGAGCAGTTCTTC
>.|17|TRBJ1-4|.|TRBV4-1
CASSQIVTGGTNEKLFF
TGCGCCAGCAGCCAAATTGTCACGGGGGGCACTAATGAAAAACTGTTTTTT
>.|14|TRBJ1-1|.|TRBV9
CASSAPQGPTEAFF
TGTGCCAGCAGCGCCCCCCAGGGTCCGACTGAAGCTTTCTTT
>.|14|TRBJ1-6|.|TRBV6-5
CASSYRGRDSPLHF
TGTGCCAGCAGTTATCGAGGGAGGGATTCACCCCTCCACTTT
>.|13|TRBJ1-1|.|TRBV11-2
CASSLGFSTEAFF
TGTGCCAGCAGCTTAGGCTTTAGCACTGAAGCTTTCTTT
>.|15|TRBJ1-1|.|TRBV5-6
CASSGAVSQNTEAFF
TGTGCCAGCAGCGGGGCCGTCAGTCAGAACACTGAAGCTTTCTTT
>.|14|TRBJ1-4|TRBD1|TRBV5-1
CASSVGQGGEKLFF
TGCGCCAGCAGCGTAGGACAGGGCGGTGAAAAACTGTTTTTT
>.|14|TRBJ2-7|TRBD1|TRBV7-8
CASSLFGTAYEQYF
TGTGCCAGCAGCTTATTTGGGACAGCGTACGAGCAGTACTTC
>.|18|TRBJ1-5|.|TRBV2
CASTRQAFGISSNQPQHF
TGTGCCAGCACCAGACAGGCCTTTGGAATTTCTAGCAATCAGCCCCAGCATTTT
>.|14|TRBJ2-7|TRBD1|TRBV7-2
CASSMDRASLEQYF
TGTGCCAGCAGCATGGACAGGGCCTCCCTCGAGCAGTACTTC
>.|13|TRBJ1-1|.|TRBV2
CASQRGQNTEAFF
TGTGCCAGCCAGAGAGGGCAGAACACTGAAGCTTTCTTT
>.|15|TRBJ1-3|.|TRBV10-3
CAISESRQGGNTIYF
TGTGCCATCAGTGAGTCGAGGCAGGGGGGAAACACCATATATTTT
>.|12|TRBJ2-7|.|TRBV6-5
CASNSRGGEQYF
TGTGCCAGCAATTCTAGAGGGGGCGAGCAGTACTTC
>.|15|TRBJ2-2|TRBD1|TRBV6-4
CASRSEGAGTGELFF
TGTGCCAGCAGGAGCGAGGGGGCCGGTACCGGGGAGCTGTTTTTT
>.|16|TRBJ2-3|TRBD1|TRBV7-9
CASSPRTGRDTDTQYF
TGTGCCAGCAGCCCAAGGACAGGGCGGGACACAGATACGCAGTATTTT
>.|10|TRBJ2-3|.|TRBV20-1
CSAFRDTQYF
TGCAGTGCCTTTCGAGATACGCAGTATTTT
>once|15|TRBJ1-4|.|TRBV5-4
CASSETGHGNEKLFF
TGTGCCAGCAGCGAGACAGGACACGGTAATGAAAAACTGTTTTTT
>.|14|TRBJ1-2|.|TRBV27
CASSFRAGSGGYTF
TGTGCCAGCAGTTTTCGAGCAGGGTCAGGAGGCTACACCTTC
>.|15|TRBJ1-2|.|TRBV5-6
CASSLVRGQEDGYTF
TGTGCCAGCAGCTTGGTCCGGGGTCAGGAGGATGGCTACACCTTC
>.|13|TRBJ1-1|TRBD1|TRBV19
CASHTGGRTEAFF
TGTGCCAGCCACACAGGGGGCCGCACTGAAGCTTTCTTT
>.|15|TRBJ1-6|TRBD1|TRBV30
CAWSFTGGYNSPLHF
TGTGCCTGGAGTTTCACAGGGGGTTATAATTCACCCCTCCACTTT
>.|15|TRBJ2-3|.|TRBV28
CASSLRDPRTDTQYF
TGTGCCAGCAGTTTACGAGATCCCAGGACAGATACGCAGTATTTT